This T cell receptor (beta chain) emerged from a study of blood T cell repertoires in COVID-19. About the study: Samples of COVID-19 (acute and convalescent) were obtained from the United States, Italy and Spain.

This CDR3 has 17 residues. V lost 0 bases, J lost 3 bases, and 8 bases stayed unmatched. The germline V gene has CDR1 SGDLS and CDR2 YYNGEE. Source study methods: Amplification of reference gene primers was used by the study to estimate nucleated cell counts. Sequencing used immunoSEQ multiplex PCR; TCRdb keeps in-frame clones, though not all of them. For V, J and clone size, that table is used; D and trimming come from the DNA. The table lists tens of thousands of clones, 84% of them singletons. The clonotype originates from a man aged 50 to 60 with acute or convalescent COVID-19. This rearrangement joins TRBV9 to TRBJ2-3; the match to TRBD2 covers 9 bases. The sequencing sample was made of peripheral blood. The CDR3 loop reads CASSVVGGGAGTDTQYF. For the CDR3, the DNA is TGTGCCAGCAGCGTAGTGGGCGGGGGGGCCGGAACAGATACGCAGTATTTT.